This TCR beta chain emerged from a study of blood T cell repertoires in COVID-19. This clone was counted a few times. Profiled with immunoSEQ multiplex PCR; TCRdb holds only in-frame clones, not every one. This sample has about 190,000 clones; around 79% occur once, and the top ten carry around an eighth. Germline values: CDR1 SGHVS, CDR2 FQNEAQ. The trim removed 3 bases at V and 5 bases at J, leaving 7 bases unmatched. This CDR3 has 15 amino acids. Sample: peripheral blood. The source of this sequence is a man over 45 who had recovered from COVID-19. V gene TRBV7-8 combines with J gene TRBJ1-1; 9 bases map to TRBD1. This CDR3 is CASSFRTGAGTEAFF. CDR3 nucleotides: TGTGCCAGCAGCTTTAGGACAGGGGCTGGTACTGAAGCTTTCTTT.